This T cell receptor (beta chain) appears in the sequencing data of a study of shared clonotypes between healthy human individuals. Study-wide points: It was expected that sequencing depth would affect clonotype sharing among donors.

V was clipped by 3 bases and J by 2 bases; unmatched bases: 7. Germline CDR1 is MNHEY and CDR2 is SMNVEV (reference sequence). This CDR3 has 15 residues. CD8 cells classed as naive were CD45RO-negative and positively selected for CCR7, excluding terminally differentiated effector memory CD45RA+ cells. The repertoire was sequenced with immunoSEQ multiplex PCR; TCRdb's copy has only in-frame clones and lacks some. The sample records about 2,200,000 clones, about 92% being singletons. About this clone itself: The antigen remains unidentified.

The source is a young man in good health. Some clones in this sample may be carry-over from other donors' samples. The genes are TRBV27 and TRBJ2-7; 7 nucleotides align to TRBD2. Sequenced material: naive CD8+ T cells from PBMCs. This CDR3 reads CASSFRLAVAYEQYF. For the CDR3, the DNA is TGTGCCAGCAGTTTCCGACTAGCCGTCGCCTACGAGCAGTACTTC.